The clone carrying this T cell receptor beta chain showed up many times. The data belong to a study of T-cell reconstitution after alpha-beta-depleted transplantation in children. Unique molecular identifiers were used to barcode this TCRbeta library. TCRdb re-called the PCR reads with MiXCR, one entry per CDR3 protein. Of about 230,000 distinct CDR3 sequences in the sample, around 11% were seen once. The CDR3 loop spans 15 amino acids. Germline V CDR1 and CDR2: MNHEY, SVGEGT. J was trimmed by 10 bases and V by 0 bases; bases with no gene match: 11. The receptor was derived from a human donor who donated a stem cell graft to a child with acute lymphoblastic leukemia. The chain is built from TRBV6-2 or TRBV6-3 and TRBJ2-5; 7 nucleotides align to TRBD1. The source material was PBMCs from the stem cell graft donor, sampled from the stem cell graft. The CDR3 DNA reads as TGTGCCAGCAGTTACTCCTTCCGTGAGACAGGGAGCCAGTACTTC. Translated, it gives CASSYSFRETGSQYF.